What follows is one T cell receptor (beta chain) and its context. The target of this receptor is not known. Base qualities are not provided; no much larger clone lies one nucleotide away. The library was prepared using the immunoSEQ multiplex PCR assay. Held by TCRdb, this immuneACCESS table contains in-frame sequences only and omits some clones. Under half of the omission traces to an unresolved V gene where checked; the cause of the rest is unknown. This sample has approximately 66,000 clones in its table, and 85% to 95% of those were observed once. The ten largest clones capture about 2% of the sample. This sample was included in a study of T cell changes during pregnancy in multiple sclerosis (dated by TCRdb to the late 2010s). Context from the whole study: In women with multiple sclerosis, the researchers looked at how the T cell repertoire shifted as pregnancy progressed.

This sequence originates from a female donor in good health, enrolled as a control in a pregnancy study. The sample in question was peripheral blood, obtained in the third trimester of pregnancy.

The DNA is as follows: TGTGCCCAAGGACAGTACAATGAGCAGTTCTTC. It specifies CAQGQYNEQFF. The V gene is TRBV30 and the J gene is TRBJ2-1; the D gene is perhaps TRBD1, on 6 matching bases. Looking up the germline V gene (reference sequence) yields CDR1 GTSNPN and CDR2 SVGIG. A distance of 9 bases separates the germline ends of V and J, which lose 8 bases and 4 bases respectively. The CDR3 spans 11 residues, from the cysteine through the phenylalanine. Only the CDR3 region is kept as DNA, spanning 33 bases read in frame from base 1.